This T cell receptor (beta chain) stems from a study of blood T cell repertoires in COVID-19. Study in general: The study drew acute and convalescent COVID-19 samples from the United States, Italy and Spain. In each case, the material was cDNA or gDNA derived from T cells, B-cell-depleted T cells, or PBMCs.

Original analysis: Reference gene primer amplification yielded estimated nucleated cell counts. Assay used: immunoSEQ multiplex PCR; TCRdb lists only in-frame clones, some missing. The DNA gave D and trimming, while V, J and clone size come from that table. Found here are some 80,000 clones, roughly 85% of them singletons; the top ten hold under 5%. Germline trimming cut 4 bases from V and 0 bases from J; bases unmatched to any gene: 6. The germline gives CDR1 LGHNA, CDR2 YSLEER. The CDR3 spans 15 residues. Sequenced input: peripheral blood. The clonotype comes from an elderly woman with active or convalescent COVID-19. J is TRBJ2-7 and V is TRBV4-3, with 7 bases that match TRBD1. The CDR3 DNA is TGCGCCAGCAGCCTTTTCAGGGGGTCCTCCTACGAGCAGTACTTC. Translated, it gives CASSLFRGSSYEQYF.